This TCR beta chain is from a study of PD-1 blockade in classical Hodgkin lymphoma. Study-wide results and caveats: CD4+ but not CD8+ TCR diversity rose significantly by C4D1. The study found complete responders had baseline diversity similar to newly diagnosed patients. Relapsed/refractory patients reportedly had the lowest baseline TCR diversity, below newly diagnosed patients, who were below healthy donors.

Relapses following autologous stem cell transplantation were seen in all patients, with brentuximab vedotin exposure varying. Patients had relapsed/refractory classical Hodgkin lymphoma with complete response, partial response or progressive disease as best response. This clone was seen once. The antigen is undetermined. Generated by immunoSEQ multiplex PCR, the TCRdb table keeps only in-frame clones and is missing some. The table has approximately 13,000 clones, 84% seen once. The receptor was derived from a human donor with classical Hodgkin lymphoma. The source material was peripheral blood mononuclear cells (PBMCs), sampled at baseline.

The CDR3 sequence is CAISEQAGGDYGYTF. CDR3 nucleotide sequence: TGTGCCATCAGTGAGCAGGCAGGGGGTGACTATGGCTACACCTTC. The gene calls are TRBV10-3 and TRBJ1-2; 7 bases are shared with TRBD1. The junction had 6 bases not matched to a gene; V was cut back by 2 bases and J by 3 bases. Looked up from germline, CDR1 is ENHRY and CDR2 is SYGVKD. CDR3 size: 15 residues.